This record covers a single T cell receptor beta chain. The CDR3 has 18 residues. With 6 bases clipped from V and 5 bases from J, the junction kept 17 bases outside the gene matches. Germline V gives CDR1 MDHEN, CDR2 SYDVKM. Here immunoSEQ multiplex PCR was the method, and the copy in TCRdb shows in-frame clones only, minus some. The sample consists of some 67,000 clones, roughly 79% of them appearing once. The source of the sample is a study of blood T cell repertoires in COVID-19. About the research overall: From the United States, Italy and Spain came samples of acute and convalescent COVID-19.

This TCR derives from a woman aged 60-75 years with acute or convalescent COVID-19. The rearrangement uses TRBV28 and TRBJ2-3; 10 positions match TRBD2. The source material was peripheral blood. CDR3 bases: TGTGCCAGCAGCCGAAGGTTAGAGCGGGGGGGTGAAGAAGATACGCAGTATTTT. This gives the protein CASSRRLERGGEEDTQYF. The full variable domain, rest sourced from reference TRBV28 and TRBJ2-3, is DVKVTQSSRYLVKRTGEKVFLECVQDMDHENMFWYRQDPGLGLRLIYFSYDVKMKEKGDIPEGYSVSREKKERFSLILESASTNQTSMYLCASSRRLERGGEEDTQYFGPGTRLTVL.